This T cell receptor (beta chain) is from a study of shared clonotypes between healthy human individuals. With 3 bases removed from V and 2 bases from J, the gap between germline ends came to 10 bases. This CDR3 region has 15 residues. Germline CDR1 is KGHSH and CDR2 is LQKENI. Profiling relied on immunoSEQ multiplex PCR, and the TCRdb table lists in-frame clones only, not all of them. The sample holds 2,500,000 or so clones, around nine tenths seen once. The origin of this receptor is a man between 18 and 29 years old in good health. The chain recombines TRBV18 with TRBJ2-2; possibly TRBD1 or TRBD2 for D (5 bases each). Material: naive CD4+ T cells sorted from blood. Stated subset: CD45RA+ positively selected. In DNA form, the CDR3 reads TGTGCCAGCTCACCGCCTGGGACCAACACCGGGGAGCTGTTTTTT. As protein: CASSPPGTNTGELFF.